This T cell receptor (beta chain) was recorded in a study of technical replicates of blood from several donors. Only in-frame clones appear in the TCRdb table, and some are missing; sequencing was by immunoSEQ multiplex PCR. The profile covers 85,000 to 100,000 clones, with approximately 96% appearing a single time and 0.2% to 0.25% taken by the ten largest. V trimming: 5 bases; J trimming: 5 bases; junction bases outside the gene matches: 7. This CDR3 contains 14 residues. In germline, CDR1 is SGHNT, CDR2 YENEEA. This clone has a single count. What was sequenced was T cells isolated from PBMCs. The TCR sequence derives from a human donor in good health. This rearrangement joins TRBV11-3 to TRBJ2-7, with 9 positions matching TRBD1. The CDR3 here is CASSPGQGYHEQYF. The CDR3 coding sequence is TGTGCCAGCAGCCCGGGACAGGGATACCACGAGCAGTACTTC.